The T cell receptor (beta chain) under discussion was sequenced for a study of Graves' ophthalmopathy and Graves' hyperthyroidism. In the study overall: Samples of peripheral blood were obtained at initial diagnosis, prior to treatment of any kind. Whole-study findings and limits: Detection in blood was also observed for most expanded thyroid clonotypes above 0.001 frequency.

Using RNA transcripts, the TCR beta CDR3 regions were amplified. First-round RT-PCR employed HTBI primers, with a second-round multiplex PCR after it. MiXCR, applied by TCRdb to the multiplex PCR reads, yields one record per CDR3 protein. The sample lists approximately 460,000 distinct CDR3 sequences, 13% to 15% occurring once. The CDR3 is 13 amino acids. With 4 bases clipped from V and 5 bases from J, the junction kept 5 bases outside the gene matches. Germline V gene sequence: CDR1 MDHEN, CDR2 SYDVKM. Orbital computed tomography, together with clinical symptoms, serum thyroxine, TRAb and thyroid ultrasound, was used for diagnosis. The sample holds many counts of this clonotype. Its specificity is not known.

The sequence derives from a woman in her 30s with Graves' ophthalmopathy. Sequencing was done on a sample of blood. The genes are TRBV28 and TRBJ2-7, with 7 bases identical to TRBD1. Here the CDR3 DNA reads TGTGCCAGCAGTTCTGAAGACAGGGACGAGCAGTACTTC. Its protein is CASSSEDRDEQYF.